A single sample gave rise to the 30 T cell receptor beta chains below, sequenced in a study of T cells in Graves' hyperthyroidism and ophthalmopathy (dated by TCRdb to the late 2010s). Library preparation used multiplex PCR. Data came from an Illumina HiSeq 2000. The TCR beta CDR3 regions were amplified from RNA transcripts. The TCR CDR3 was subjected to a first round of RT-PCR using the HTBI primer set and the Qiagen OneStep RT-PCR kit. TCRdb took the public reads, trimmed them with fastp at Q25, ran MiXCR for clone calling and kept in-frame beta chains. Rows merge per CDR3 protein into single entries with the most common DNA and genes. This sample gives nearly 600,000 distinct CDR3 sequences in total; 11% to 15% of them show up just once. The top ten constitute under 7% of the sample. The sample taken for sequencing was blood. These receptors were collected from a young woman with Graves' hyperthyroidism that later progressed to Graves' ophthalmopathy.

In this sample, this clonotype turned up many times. The CDR3 sequence: CASTPSIYEKLFF. The CDR3 DNA reads as TGTGCCAGCACTCCCTCCATATACGAAAAACTGTTTTTT. This chain joins TRBV12-3 or TRBV12-4 and TRBJ1-4; D is unresolved. The CDR3 is 13 residues long. V was cut by 7 bases and J by 8 bases, with 14 bases left in between.

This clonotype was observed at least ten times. The CDR3 sequence: CASSIVGQGTQPQHF. Written as DNA, the CDR3 is TGTGCCAGTAGTATAGTTGGACAGGGAACTCAGCCCCAGCATTTT. The chain combines TRBV19 with TRBJ1-5, with 8 nucleotides matching TRBD1. Per the germline V gene, CDR1 is LNHDA and CDR2 is SQIVND (reference sequence). The ends lost 1 base at V and 6 bases at J; junction bases unmatched: 5. The CDR3 has 15 amino acids.

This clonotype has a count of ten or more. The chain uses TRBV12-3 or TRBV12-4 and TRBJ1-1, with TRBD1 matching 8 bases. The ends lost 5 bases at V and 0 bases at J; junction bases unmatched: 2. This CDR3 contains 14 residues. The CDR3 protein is CASSPGQVNTEAFF. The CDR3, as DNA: TGTGCCAGCAGTCCGGGACAGGTGAACACTGAAGCTTTCTTT.

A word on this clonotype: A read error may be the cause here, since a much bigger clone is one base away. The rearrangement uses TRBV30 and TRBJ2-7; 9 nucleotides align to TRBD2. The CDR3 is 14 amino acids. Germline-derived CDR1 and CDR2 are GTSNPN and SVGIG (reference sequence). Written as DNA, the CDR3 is TGTGCCTGGACTATTAGCGGGAGTAACTACGAGGAGTACTTC. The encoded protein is CAWTISGSNYEEYF.

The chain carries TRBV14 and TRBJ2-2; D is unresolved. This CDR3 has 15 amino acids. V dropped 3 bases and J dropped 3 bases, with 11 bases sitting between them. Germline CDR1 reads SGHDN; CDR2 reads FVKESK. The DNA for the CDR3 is TGTGCCAGCAGCCATTGGCAGAGGCACACCGGGGAGCTGTTTTTT. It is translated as CASSHWQRHTGELFF.

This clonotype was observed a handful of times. This CDR3 is CASRSRTQDRPNPPLHF. The CDR3 region has the DNA TGTGCCAGCAGATCTCGGACGCAGGACAGGCCAAATCCACCCCTCCACTTT. V and J are TRBV6-2 or TRBV6-3 and TRBJ1-6; 7 bases agree with TRBD1. CDR1 and CDR2 from the germline V gene are MNHEY and SVGEGT. J was trimmed by 11 bases and V by 6 bases; bases with no gene match: 19. The CDR3 runs 17 residues.

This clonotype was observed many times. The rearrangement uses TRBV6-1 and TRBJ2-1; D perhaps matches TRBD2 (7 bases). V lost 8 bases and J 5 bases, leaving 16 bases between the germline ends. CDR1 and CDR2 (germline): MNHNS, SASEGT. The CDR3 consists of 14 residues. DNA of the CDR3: TGTGCCAGCCGAAAAGGAGGGGGGGACAATGAGCAGTTCTTC. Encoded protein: CASRKGGGDNEQFF.

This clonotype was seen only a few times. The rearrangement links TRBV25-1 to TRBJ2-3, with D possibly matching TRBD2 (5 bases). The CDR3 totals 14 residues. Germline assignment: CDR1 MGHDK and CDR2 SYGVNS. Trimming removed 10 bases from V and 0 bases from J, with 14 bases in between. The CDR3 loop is CATGERPSTDTQYF. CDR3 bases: TGTGCCACCGGGGAGCGCCCTAGCACAGATACGCAGTATTTT.

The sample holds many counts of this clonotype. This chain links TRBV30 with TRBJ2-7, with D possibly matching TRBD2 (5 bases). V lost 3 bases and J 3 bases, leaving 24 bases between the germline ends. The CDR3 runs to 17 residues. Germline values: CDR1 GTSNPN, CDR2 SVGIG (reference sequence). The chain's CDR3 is CAWRKVVGRGPNYEQYF. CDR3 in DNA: TGTGCCTGGAGAAAGGTAGTCGGCCGAGGGCCCAACTACGAGCAGTACTTC.

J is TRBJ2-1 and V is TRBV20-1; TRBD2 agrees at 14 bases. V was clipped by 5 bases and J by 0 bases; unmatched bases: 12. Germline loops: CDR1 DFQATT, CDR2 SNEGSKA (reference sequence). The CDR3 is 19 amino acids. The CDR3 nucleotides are TGCAGTGCTGTTGGACTAGCGGGAGGCCTTCGTAGCTCCTACAATGAGCAGTTCTTC. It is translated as CSAVGLAGGLRSSYNEQFF.

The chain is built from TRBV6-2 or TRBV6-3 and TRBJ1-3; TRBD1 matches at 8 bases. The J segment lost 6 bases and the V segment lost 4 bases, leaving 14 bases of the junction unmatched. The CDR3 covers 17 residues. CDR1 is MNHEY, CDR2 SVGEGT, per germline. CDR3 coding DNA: TGTGCCAGCAGTTCCGATCCCAGGGGGCGAGAGGAAAACACCATATATTTT. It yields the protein CASSSDPRGREENTIYF.

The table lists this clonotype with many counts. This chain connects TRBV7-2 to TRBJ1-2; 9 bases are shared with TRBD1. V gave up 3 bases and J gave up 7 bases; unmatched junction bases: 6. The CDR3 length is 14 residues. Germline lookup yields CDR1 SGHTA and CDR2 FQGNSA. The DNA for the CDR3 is TGTGCCAGCAGCTTCGGGACAGGGCGGCTTGGCTACACCTTC. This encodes CASSFGTGRLGYTF.

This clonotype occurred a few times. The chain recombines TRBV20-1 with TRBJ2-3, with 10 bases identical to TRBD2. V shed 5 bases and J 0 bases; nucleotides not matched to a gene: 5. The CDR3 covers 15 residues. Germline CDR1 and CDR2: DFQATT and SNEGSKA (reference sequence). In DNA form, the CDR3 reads TGCAGTGCTGCACTAGCGGGGCATAGCACAGATACGCAGTATTTT. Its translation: CSAALAGHSTDTQYF.

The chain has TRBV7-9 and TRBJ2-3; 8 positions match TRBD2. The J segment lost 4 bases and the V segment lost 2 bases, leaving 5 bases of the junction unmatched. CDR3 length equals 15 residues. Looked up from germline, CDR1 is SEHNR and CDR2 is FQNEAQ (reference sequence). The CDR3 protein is CASSLYAGGPDTQYF. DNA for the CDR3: TGTGCCAGCAGCTTATATGCGGGAGGTCCAGATACGCAGTATTTT.

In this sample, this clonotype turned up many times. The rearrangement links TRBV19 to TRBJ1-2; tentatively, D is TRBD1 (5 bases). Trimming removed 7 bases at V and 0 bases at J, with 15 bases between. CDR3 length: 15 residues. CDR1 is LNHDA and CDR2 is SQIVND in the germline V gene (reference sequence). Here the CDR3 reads CASNLRDGANYGYTF. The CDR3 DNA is TGTGCCAGTAACCTCCGGGACGGAGCTAACTATGGCTACACCTTC.

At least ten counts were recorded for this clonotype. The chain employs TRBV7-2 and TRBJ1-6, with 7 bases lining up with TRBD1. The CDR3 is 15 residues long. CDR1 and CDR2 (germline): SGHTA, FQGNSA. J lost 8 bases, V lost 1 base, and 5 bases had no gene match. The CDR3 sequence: CASSLGQGTHSPLHF. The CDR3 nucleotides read TGTGCCAGCAGCTTAGGACAGGGAACCCATTCACCCCTCCACTTT.

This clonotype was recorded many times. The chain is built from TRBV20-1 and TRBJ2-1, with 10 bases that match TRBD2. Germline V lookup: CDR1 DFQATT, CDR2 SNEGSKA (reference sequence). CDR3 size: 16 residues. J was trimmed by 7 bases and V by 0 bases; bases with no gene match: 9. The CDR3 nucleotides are TGCAGTGCTAGAGAGCCCGGGACTAGCGTCGAGAATGAGCAGTTCTTC. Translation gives CSAREPGTSVENEQFF.

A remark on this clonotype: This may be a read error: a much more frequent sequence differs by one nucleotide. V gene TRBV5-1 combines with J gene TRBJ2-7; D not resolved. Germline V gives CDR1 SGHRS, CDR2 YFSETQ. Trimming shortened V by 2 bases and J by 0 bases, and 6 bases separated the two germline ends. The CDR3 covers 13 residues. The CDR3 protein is CASSLIGSYEQYV. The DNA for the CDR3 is TGCGCCAGCAGCTTAATCGGCTCCTACGAGCAGTACGTC.

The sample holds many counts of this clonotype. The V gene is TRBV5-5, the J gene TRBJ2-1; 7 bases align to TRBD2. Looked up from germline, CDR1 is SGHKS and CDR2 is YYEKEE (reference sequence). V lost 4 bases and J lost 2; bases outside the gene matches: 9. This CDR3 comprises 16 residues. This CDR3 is CASSPLGLAAYNEQFF. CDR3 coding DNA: TGTGCCAGCAGCCCCCTCGGGCTAGCGGCCTACAATGAGCAGTTCTTC.

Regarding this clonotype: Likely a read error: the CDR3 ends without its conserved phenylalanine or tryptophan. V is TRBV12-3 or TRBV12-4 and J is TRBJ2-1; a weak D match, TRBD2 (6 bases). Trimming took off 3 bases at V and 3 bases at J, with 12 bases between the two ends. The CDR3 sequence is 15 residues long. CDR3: CASSLAAGHYNEQFS. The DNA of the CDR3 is TGTGCCAGCAGTTTGGCAGCGGGCCACTACAATGAGCAGTTCTCC.

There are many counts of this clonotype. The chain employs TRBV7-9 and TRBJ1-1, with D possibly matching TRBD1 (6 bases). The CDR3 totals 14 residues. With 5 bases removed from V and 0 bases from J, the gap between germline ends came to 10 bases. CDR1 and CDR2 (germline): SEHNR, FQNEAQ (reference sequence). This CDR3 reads CASSPRTVNTEAFF. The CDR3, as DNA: TGTGCCAGCAGCCCCCGGACAGTGAACACTGAAGCTTTCTTT.

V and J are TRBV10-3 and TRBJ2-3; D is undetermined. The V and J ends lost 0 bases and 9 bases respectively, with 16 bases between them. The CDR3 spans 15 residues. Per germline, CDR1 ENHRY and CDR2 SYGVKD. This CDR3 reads CAISESPASGETQYF. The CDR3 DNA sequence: TGTGCCATCAGTGAGTCCCCCGCAAGTGGGGAAACGCAGTATTTT.

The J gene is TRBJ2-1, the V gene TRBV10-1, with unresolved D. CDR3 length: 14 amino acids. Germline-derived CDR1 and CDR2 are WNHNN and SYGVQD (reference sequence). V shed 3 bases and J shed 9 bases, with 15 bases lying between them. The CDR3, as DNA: TGCGCCAGCAGTGAAGGCAACCCTCGTCTTGAGCAGTTCTTC. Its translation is CASSEGNPRLEQFF.

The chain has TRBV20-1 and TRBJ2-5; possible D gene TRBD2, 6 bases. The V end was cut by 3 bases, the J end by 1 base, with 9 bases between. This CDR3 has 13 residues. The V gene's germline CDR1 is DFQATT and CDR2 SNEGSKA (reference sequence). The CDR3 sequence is CSASAGPQETQYF. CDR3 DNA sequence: TGCAGTGCTAGCGCGGGACCCCAAGAGACCCAGTACTTC.

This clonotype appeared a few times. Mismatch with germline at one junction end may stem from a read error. The CDR3 DNA reads TGTACCAGCAGTTACGAGGTGGGCGAGAGCAATCAGCCCCAGCATTTT. Protein sequence: CTSSYEVGESNQPQHF. The chain couples TRBV6-2 or TRBV6-3 to TRBJ1-5; D unclear. Germline CDR1 MNHEY, CDR2 SVGEGT. This CDR3 has 16 amino acids.

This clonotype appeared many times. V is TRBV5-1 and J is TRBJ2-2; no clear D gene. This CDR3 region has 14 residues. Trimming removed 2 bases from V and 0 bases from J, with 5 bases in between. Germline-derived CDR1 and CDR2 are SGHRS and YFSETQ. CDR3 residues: CASSLNSNTGELFF. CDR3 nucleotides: TGCGCCAGCAGCTTAAACTCGAACACCGGGGAGCTGTTTTTT.

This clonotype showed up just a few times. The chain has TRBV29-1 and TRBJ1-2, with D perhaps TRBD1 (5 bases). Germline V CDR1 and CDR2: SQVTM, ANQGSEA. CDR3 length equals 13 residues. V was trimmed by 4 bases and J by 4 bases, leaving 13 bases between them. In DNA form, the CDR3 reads TGCAGCGTTGCAGGGTCATTCGCCTATGGCTACACCTTC. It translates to CSVAGSFAYGYTF.

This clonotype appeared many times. The CDR3 loop is CAWSVPGSYNEQFF. As DNA, the CDR3 is TGTGCCTGGAGTGTACCGGGTTCCTACAATGAGCAGTTCTTC. The chain links TRBV30 to TRBJ2-1; D call uncertain. The V gene's germline CDR1 is GTSNPN and CDR2 SVGIG (reference sequence). The ends were cut back, 0 bases at V and 1 base at J, with 7 bases in the middle. This CDR3 contains 14 residues.

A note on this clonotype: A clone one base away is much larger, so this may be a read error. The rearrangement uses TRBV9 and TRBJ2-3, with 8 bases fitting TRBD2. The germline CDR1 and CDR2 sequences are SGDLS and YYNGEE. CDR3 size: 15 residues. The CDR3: CANSVGLAYADTQYF. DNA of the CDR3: TGTGCCAACAGCGTCGGACTAGCCTATGCAGATACGCAGTATTTT.

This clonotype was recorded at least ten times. CDR3 loop: CSARGAVGYEQYF. DNA for the CDR3: TGCAGTGCTAGGGGCGCGGTGGGATACGAGCAGTACTTC. The V call is TRBV20-1, the J call TRBJ2-7; unclear D gene. The germline V gene has CDR1 DFQATT and CDR2 SNEGSKA (reference sequence). The CDR3 sequence is 13 residues long. V dropped 3 bases and J dropped 4 bases, with 13 bases sitting between them.